The T cell receptor (beta chain) described here comes from a study of blood T cell repertoires in COVID-19. The repertoire was sequenced with immunoSEQ multiplex PCR; TCRdb's copy has only in-frame clones and lacks some. The sample includes about 180,000 clones, 85% seen only once; the top ten take under 8%. Adults between about 18 and 89 years of age took part from about two dozen US areas. Participant-given clinical history determined each cohort assignment. Recovery among Cohort 3 donors was established by two negative PCRs, clearance, or symptom resolution. Per germline, CDR1 GTSNPN and CDR2 SVGIG (reference sequence). The CDR3 runs to 11 residues.

The chain recombines TRBV30 with TRBJ1-2, with 8 bases fitting TRBD1. Sequencing used PBMCs or T cells enriched from blood (not recorded which). This receptor was taken from a man in his forties who had recovered from COVID-19. Here the CDR3 DNA reads TGTGGGGCCGGACAGGGTCCTGGCTACACCTTC. This sequence encodes CGAGQGPGYTF.